This record covers a single T cell receptor beta chain. This sample was included in a study of blood T cell repertoires in COVID-19. About the study: T cells, B-cell-depleted T cells, or PBMCs supplied cDNA or gDNA.

Patients of the Seattle cohort, enrolled during active infection, were followed longitudinally. V lost 7 bases, J lost 2 bases, and 12 bases lay in between. Germline V gene lookup returns CDR1 SGHRS and CDR2 YFSETQ. The CDR3 extends over 13 amino acids. Sequencing was performed with immunoSEQ multiplex PCR; in TCRdb, only in-frame clones are kept and a portion is missing. The sample contains roughly 500,000 clones, about 88% of which appear only once. Sequencing used peripheral blood. The receptor was isolated from a man younger than 35 with COVID-19, enrolled during active disease. This rearrangement joins TRBV5-1 to TRBJ2-5; D uncertain. The CDR3 region is CASSRGWQETQYF. CDR3 in DNA: TGCGCCAGCTCACGAGGTTGGCAAGAGACCCAGTACTTC.